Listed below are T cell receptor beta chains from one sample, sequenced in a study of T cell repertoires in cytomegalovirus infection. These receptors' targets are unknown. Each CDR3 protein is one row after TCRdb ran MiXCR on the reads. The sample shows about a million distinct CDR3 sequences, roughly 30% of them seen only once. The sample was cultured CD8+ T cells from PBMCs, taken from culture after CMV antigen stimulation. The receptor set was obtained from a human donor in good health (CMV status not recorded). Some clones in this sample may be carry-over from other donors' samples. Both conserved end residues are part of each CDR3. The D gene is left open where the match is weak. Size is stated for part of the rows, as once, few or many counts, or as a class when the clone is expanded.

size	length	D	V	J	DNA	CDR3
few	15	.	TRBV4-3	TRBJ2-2	TGCGCCAGCAGCCAAGCCGTGGTGGGGTCGGGGGAGCTGTTTTTT	CASSQAVVGSGELFF
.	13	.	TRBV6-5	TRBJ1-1	TGTGCCAGCACATACACGGGGGACACTGAAGCTTTCTTT	CASTYTGDTEAFF
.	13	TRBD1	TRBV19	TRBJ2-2	TGTGCCAGTAGCACAGGGGTGACCGGGGAGCTGTTTTTT	CASSTGVTGELFF
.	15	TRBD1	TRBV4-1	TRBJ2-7	TGCGCCAGCAGCCAAGGGCTAGGGACAGGGAGCGAGCAGTACTTC	CASSQGLGTGSEQYF
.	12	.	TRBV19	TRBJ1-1	TGTGCCAGTAATTTAGGCAACACTGAAGCTTTCTTT	CASNLGNTEAFF
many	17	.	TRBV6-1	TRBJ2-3	TGTGCCAGCAGTGAAAGGGGGAGAACTTACCCCACAGATACGCAGTATTTT	CASSERGRTYPTDTQYF
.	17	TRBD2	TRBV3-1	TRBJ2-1	TGTGCCAGCAGCGAGTCTAGCGGGGGGAGCTCCTACAATGAGCAGTTCTTC	CASSESSGGSSYNEQFF
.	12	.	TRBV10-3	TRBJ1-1	TGTGCCATCAGTGGGGGTGAACCGCAAGCTTTCTTT	CAISGGEPQAFF
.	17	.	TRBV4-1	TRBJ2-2	TGCGCCAGCAGCCAAGATTTGAGACCCTCGGGCACCGGGGAGCTGTTTTTT	CASSQDLRPSGTGELFF
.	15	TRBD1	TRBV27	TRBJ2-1	TGTGCCAGCAGAAGACAGGGGCCCTTAAACAATGAGCAGTTCTTC	CASRRQGPLNNEQFF
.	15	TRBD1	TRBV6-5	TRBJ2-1	TGTGCCAGCAGTTACATACAGGGGGCGTTGGATGAGCAGTTCTTC	CASSYIQGALDEQFF
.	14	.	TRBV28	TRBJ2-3	TGTGCCAGCATGGCGGGGGCTAGCACAGATACGCAGTATTTT	CASMAGASTDTQYF
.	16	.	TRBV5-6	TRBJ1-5	TGTGCCAGCAGCTTGGGTCCGGAGATTAGCAATCAGCCCCAGCATTTT	CASSLGPEISNQPQHF
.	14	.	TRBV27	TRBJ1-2	TGTGCCAGCAGTTTATTGCCAGGGTGGTTTGGCTACACCTTC	CASSLLPGWFGYTF
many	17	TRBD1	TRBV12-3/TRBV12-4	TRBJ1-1	TGTGCCAGCAGTTCCGGGGGACAGGGGTGGTTGAACACTGAAGCTTTCTTT	CASSSGGQGWLNTEAFF
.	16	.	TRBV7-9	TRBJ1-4	TGTGCCAGCAGCTTTCGGGACATCACAACTAATGAAAAACTGTTTTTT	CASSFRDITTNEKLFF
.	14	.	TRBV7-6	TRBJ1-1	TGTGCCAGCAGCTTAAGGGAGTCGAACACTGAAGCTTTCTTT	CASSLRESNTEAFF
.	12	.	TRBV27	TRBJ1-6	TGTGCCAGCACGGCGGGCAATTCACCCCTCCACTTT	CASTAGNSPLHF
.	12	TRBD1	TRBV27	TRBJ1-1	TGTGCCAGCAGGTCGGGGACAGCTGAAGCTTTCTTT	CASRSGTAEAFF
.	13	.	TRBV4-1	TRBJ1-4	TGCGCCAGCAGCCAAACCCCCGACGAAAAACTGTTTTTT	CASSQTPDEKLFF
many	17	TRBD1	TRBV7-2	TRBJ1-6	TGTGCCAGCAGCTTAGCGCGGACAGGGGCCCATAATTCACCCCTCCACTTT	CASSLARTGAHNSPLHF
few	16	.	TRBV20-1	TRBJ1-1	TGCAGTGCTAGAGAAGACGAAGTCAGGTGGAACACTGAAGCTTTCTTT	CSAREDEVRWNTEAFF
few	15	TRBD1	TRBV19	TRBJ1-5	TGTGCCAGTAGTATCCGGACAGGGAACAATCAGCCCCAGCATTTT	CASSIRTGNNQPQHF
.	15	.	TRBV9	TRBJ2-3	TGTGCCAGCAGATCTCGGGGGGCCCCCACAGATACGCAGTATTTT	CASRSRGAPTDTQYF